These T cell receptor beta chains were read from a single sample in a study of cytomegalovirus exposure and HLA in healthy donors. Sequenced by immunoSEQ multiplex PCR; TCRdb stores in-frame clones only, minus some. The sample comprises about 190,000 clones, about 90% of which are singletons, and 1.3% rests with the top ten. Sequenced material: PBMCs. These receptors originate from a man aged 25 to 40 in good health and CMV-seronegative. The CDR3 runs from the conserved cysteine through the conserved F or W. The D gene is left open where the match is weak. The size field is filled for only some rows; it gives once, few, many or a size class.

CDR3 DNA	CDR3 protein	V gene	J gene	D gene	clone size	CDR3 length
TGCGTCAGCAGCCTACCTAGGACAGGTGTGAACACCGGGGAGCTGTTTTTT	CVSSLPRTGVNTGELFF	TRBV4-1	TRBJ2-2	TRBD1	.	17
TGTGCCTTAGGACTCGAGGGTGAGAGTGGCTACACCTTC	CALGLEGESGYTF	TRBV10-3	TRBJ1-2	.	.	13
TGTGCCAGCAACGACGCCTCAGGGAACACTGAAGCTTTCTTT	CASNDASGNTEAFF	TRBV6-5	TRBJ1-1	.	once	14
TGTGCCAGCAGCTTACAGCAGGACAACAATGAGCAGTTCTTC	CASSLQQDNNEQFF	TRBV11-1	TRBJ2-1	.	.	14
TGTGCCAGTACCGGACTAGCGGGAGGATTCTACAATGAGCAGTTCTTC	CASTGLAGGFYNEQFF	TRBV19	TRBJ2-1	TRBD2	.	16
TGTGCCAGCAGCTTCCTTGAGGCGGGATCAAAGGAGCAGTTCTTC	CASSFLEAGSKEQFF	TRBV7-8	TRBJ2-1	.	.	15
TGTGCCAGCAGCTTCGGGGTTGATGAGCAGTTCTTC	CASSFGVDEQFF	TRBV5-8	TRBJ2-1	.	.	12
TGTGCCAGCAATCCCTCTACAGGGTCCAATCAGCCCCAGCATTTT	CASNPSTGSNQPQHF	TRBV2	TRBJ1-5	.	.	15
TGTGCCGGAGAGTGGCGGGGGGCAGATACGCAGTATTTT	CAGEWRGADTQYF	TRBV7-9	TRBJ2-3	TRBD2	.	13
TGTGCCAGCAGTCACGGACTTGGCCTTAACTATGGCTACACCTTC	CASSHGLGLNYGYTF	TRBV2	TRBJ1-2	.	.	15